This T cell receptor beta chain was recovered during a study of blood T cell repertoires in COVID-19. On the study more broadly: Acute and convalescent COVID-19 samples came from the United States, Italy and Spain. From T cells, B-cell-depleted T cells, or PBMCs came the material, which was cDNA or gDNA.

Germline CDR1 reads LNHDA; CDR2 reads SQIVND (reference sequence). This CDR3 is 16 amino acids long. Deletions cut 3 bases from V and 0 bases from J, with 14 bases between. Authors' analysis steps: The authors estimated nucleated cell counts from reference gene primer amplification. Sequencing was performed with immunoSEQ multiplex PCR; in TCRdb, only in-frame clones are kept and a portion is missing. V and J calls and clone size are as listed in that table; D and trimming were resolved from the DNA. Altogether tens of thousands of clones are present, more than 75% being singletons, with the ten largest covering roughly an eighth.

V and J are TRBV19 and TRBJ1-1; a possible D gene is TRBD1 (5 bases). The receptor was isolated from a human donor with acute or convalescent COVID-19. The donor label of this sample is uncertain. Sequenced material: peripheral blood. CDR3 sequence reads: CASSISRATLNTEAFF. The CDR3 DNA follows: TGTGCCAGTAGTATTAGCAGGGCCACACTGAACACTGAAGCTTTCTTT. The full variable domain, with the rest looked up from reference TRBV19 and TRBJ1-1, is DGGITQSPKYLFRKEGQNVTLSCEQNLNHDAMYWYRQDPGQGLRLIYYSQIVNDFQKGDIAEGYSVSREKKESFPLTVTSAQKNPTAFYLCASSISRATLNTEAFFGQGTRLTVV.